This T cell receptor beta chain was retrieved from a study of blood T cell repertoires in COVID-19. Study overall: Collection of acute and convalescent COVID-19 samples took place in the United States, Italy and Spain.

CDR1 and CDR2 (germline): MNHEY, SVGEGT. The CDR3 loop spans 13 amino acids. The V and J ends lost 6 bases and 2 bases respectively, with 10 bases between them. Assay used: immunoSEQ multiplex PCR; TCRdb lists only in-frame clones, some missing. In the table there are about 81,000 clones, under 90% of which are singletons. This sequence originates from a woman in her seventies with acute or convalescent COVID-19. The V gene is TRBV6-2 or TRBV6-3, the J gene TRBJ1-2; no clear D gene. What was sequenced was peripheral blood. The CDR3 DNA follows: TGTGCCAGCAGCCTAAATCGGAACTATGGCTACACCTTC. This translates into CASSLNRNYGYTF.